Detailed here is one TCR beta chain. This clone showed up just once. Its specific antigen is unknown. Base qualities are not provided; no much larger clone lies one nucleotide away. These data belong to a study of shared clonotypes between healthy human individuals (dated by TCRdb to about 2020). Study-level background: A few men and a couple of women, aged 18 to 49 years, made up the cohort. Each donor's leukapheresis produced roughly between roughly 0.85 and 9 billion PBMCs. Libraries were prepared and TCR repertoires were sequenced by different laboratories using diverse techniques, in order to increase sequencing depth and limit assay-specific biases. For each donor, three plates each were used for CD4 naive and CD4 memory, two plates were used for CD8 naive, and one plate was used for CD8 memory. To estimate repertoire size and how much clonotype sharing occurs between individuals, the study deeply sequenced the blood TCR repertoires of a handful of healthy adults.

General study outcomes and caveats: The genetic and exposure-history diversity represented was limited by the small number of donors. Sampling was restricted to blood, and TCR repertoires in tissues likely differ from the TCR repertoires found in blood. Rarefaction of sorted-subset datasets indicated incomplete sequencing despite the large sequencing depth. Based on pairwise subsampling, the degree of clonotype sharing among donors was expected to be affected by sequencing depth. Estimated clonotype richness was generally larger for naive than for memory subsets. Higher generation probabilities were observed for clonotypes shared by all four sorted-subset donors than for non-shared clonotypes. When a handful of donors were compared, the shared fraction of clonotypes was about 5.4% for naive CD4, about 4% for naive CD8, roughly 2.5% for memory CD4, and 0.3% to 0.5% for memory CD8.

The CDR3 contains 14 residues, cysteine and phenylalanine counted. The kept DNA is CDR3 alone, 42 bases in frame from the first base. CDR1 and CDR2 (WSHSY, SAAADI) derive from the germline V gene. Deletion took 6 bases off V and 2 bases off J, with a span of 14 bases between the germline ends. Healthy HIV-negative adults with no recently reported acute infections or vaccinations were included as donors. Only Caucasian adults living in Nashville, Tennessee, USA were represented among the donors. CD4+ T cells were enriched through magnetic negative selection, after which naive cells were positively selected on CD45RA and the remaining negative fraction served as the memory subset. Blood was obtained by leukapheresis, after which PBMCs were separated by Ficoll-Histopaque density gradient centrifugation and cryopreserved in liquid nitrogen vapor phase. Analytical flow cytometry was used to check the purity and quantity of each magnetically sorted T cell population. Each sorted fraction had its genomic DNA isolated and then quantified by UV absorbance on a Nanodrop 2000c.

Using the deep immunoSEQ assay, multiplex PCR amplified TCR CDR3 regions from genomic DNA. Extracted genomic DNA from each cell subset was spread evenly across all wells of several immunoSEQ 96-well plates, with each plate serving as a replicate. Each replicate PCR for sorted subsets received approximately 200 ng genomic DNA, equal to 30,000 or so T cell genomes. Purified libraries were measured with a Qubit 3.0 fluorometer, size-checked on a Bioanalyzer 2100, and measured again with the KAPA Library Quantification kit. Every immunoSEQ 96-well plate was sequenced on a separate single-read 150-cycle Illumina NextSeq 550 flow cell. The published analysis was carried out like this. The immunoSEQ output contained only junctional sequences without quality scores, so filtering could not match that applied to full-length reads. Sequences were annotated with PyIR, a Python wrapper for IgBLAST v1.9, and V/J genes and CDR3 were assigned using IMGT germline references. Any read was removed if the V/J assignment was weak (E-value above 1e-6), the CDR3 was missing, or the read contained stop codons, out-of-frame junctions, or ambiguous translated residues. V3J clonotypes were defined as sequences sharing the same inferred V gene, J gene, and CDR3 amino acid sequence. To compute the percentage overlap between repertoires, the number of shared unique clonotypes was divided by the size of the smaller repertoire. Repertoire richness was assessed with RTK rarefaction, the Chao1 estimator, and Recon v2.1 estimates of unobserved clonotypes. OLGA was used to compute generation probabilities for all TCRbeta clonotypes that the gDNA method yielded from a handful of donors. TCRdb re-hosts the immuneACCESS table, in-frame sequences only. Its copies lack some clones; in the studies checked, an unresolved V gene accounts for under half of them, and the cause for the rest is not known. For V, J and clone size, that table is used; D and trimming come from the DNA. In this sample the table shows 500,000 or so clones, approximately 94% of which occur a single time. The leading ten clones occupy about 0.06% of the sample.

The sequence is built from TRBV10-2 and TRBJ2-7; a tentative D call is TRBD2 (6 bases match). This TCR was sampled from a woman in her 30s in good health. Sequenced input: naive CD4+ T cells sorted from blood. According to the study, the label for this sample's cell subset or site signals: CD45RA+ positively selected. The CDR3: CASRGGVPTYEQYF. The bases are TGCGCCAGCAGGGGGGGAGTACCAACCTACGAGCAGTACTTC.